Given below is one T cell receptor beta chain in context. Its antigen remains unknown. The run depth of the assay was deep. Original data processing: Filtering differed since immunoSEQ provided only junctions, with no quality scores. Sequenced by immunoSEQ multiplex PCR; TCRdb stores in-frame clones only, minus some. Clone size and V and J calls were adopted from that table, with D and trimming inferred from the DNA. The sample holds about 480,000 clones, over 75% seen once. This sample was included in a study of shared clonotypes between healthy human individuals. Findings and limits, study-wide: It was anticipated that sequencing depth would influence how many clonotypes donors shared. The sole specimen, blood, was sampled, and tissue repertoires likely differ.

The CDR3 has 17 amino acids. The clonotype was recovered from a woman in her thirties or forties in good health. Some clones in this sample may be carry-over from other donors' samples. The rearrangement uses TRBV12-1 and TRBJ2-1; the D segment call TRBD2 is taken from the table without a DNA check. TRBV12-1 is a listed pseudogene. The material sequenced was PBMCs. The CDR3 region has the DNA TGTGCCAGCAGCCGGGGACTAGCGGGACGTACTAAGGATGAGCAGTTCTTC. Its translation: CASSRGLAGRTKDEQFF.